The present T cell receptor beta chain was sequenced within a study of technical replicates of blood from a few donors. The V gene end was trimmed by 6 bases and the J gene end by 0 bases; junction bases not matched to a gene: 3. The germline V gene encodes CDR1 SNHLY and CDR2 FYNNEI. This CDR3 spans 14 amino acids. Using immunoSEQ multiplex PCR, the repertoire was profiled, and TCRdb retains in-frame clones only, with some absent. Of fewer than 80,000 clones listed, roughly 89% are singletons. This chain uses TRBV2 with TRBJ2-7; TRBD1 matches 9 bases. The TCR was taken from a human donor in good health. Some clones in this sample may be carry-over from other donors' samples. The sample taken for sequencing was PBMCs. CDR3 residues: CASRDRGRSYEQYF. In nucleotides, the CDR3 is TGTGCCAGCAGGGACAGGGGTCGCTCCTACGAGCAGTACTTC.